A single sample is the source of the 32 T cell receptor beta chains below, sequenced in a study of blood T cell repertoires in COVID-19. TCRdb keeps only in-frame clones here, not all; method: immunoSEQ multiplex PCR. This table has roughly 45,000 clones, less than 85% appearing once. Sequenced: peripheral blood. The receptors were sampled from a man between 45 and 60 years old with active COVID-19.

The rearrangement uses TRBV11-2 and TRBJ2-5; TRBD1 matches at 11 bases. J was trimmed by 5 bases and V by 3 bases; bases with no gene match: 2. Germline CDR1 reads SGHAT; CDR2 reads FQNNGV. The CDR3 has 14 residues. The CDR3 nucleotides are TGTGCCAGCAGCTTGGGACAGGGGGTGGAGACCCAGTACTTC. As protein: CASSLGQGVETQYF.

The J gene is TRBJ2-2, the V gene TRBV5-1, with 7 bases matching TRBD2. CDR3 length equals 16 residues. Germline CDR1 and CDR2: SGHRS and YFSETQ. V shed 2 bases and J 2 bases; nucleotides not matched to a gene: 6. CDR3: CASSFGGSTNTGELFF. Written as DNA, the CDR3 is TGCGCCAGCAGCTTCGGGGGGAGCACCAACACCGGGGAGCTGTTTTTT.

The table lists this clone with a count of one. This rearrangement joins TRBV28 to TRBJ2-7, with D tentatively TRBD1 (6 bases). The CDR3 runs to 14 residues. V lost 6 bases to trimming and J lost 2 bases, with 14 bases between them. Germline loops: CDR1 MDHEN, CDR2 SYDVKM. The CDR3: CASRQGNKAYEQYF. CDR3 nucleotides: TGTGCCAGCAGACAGGGCAACAAGGCCTACGAGCAGTACTTC.

V usage is TRBV6-5 and J usage is TRBJ2-5; tentatively, D is TRBD2 (7 bases). V lost 4 bases and J 5 bases, leaving 20 bases between the germline ends. CDR1 and CDR2 from the germline V gene are MNHEY and SVGAGI. This CDR3 has 16 amino acids. The CDR3 bases are TGTGCCAGCAGTTCCCCATCGAGGGGGGGCCGGGAGACCCAGTACTTC. Translation gives CASSSPSRGGRETQYF.

This CDR3 reads CASSPNRGSHPRGDTIYF. The CDR3 bases are TGTGCCAGCAGCCCAAACAGGGGGTCTCATCCCCGCGGGGACACCATATATTTT. The chain recombines TRBV13 with TRBJ1-3; 8 nucleotides line up with TRBD1. Germline V lookup: CDR1 PRHDT, CDR2 FYEKMQ (reference sequence). The V and J ends lost 5 bases and 8 bases, in that order; junction bases with no gene match: 20. The CDR3 runs to 18 residues.

The V call is TRBV6-5, the J call TRBJ1-4, with D uncertain. The ends were cut back, 6 bases at V and 3 bases at J, with 11 bases in the middle. This CDR3 comprises 14 residues. Germline V lookup: CDR1 MNHEY, CDR2 SVGAGI. CDR3 DNA: TGTGCCAGCAGCTCACCCGCGGCTAATGAAAAACTGTTTTTT. This gives the protein CASSSPAANEKLFF.

The J gene is TRBJ1-6, the V gene TRBV6-6; D might be TRBD1 (6 bases). This CDR3 has 13 residues. From germline, CDR1 is MNHNY and CDR2 SVGAGI (reference sequence). V dropped 6 bases and J dropped 7 bases, with 10 bases sitting between them. DNA of the CDR3: TGTGCCAGCAGCTTAACAGGGAATTCACCCCTCCACTTT. Its translation: CASSLTGNSPLHF.

This chain links TRBV24-1 with TRBJ2-3; 12 bases align to TRBD2. Germline V CDR1 and CDR2: KGHDR, SFDVKD. The CDR3 extends over 13 amino acids. With V trimmed by 5 bases and J by 9 bases, 2 bases remained unmatched. The CDR3 DNA reads TGTGCCACCAGTGCCCTAGCGGGGGGGACGCAGTATTTT. Translation: CATSALAGGTQYF.

V gene TRBV5-1 combines with J gene TRBJ2-2, with TRBD1 matching over 8 bases. The CDR3 totals 19 residues. Losses at the gene ends were 0 bases for V and 3 bases for J; bases not matched to a gene: 13. The germline CDR1 and CDR2 sequences are SGHRS and YFSETQ. The CDR3 loop is CASSLGDRMMGRDTGELFF. CDR3 nucleotide sequence: TGCGCCAGCAGCTTGGGGGACAGGATGATGGGACGAGACACCGGGGAGCTGTTTTTT. The full variable domain, its missing parts supplied by reference TRBV5-1 and TRBJ2-2, is KAGVTQTPRYLIKTRGQQVTLSCSPISGHRSVSWYQQTPGQGLQFLFEYFSETQRNKGNFPGRFSGRQFSNSRSEMNVSTLELGDSALYLCASSLGDRMMGRDTGELFFGEGSRLTVL.

The V gene is TRBV5-1, the J gene TRBJ2-5; D gene unclear. V gave up 4 bases and J gave up 3 bases, with 10 bases separating them. Germline V gene sequence: CDR1 SGHRS, CDR2 YFSETQ. The CDR3 covers 13 residues. CDR3 in amino acids: CASSVSLKETQYF. CDR3 DNA: TGCGCCAGCAGCGTATCTCTAAAAGAGACCCAGTACTTC.

This clone was seen only a few times. V usage is TRBV2 and J usage is TRBJ2-7, with 10 bases aligning to TRBD1. This CDR3 comprises 13 residues. The germline V gene has CDR1 SNHLY and CDR2 FYNNEI. Losses at the gene ends were 6 bases for V and 3 bases for J; bases not matched to a gene: 2. The chain's CDR3 is CASRGDRGYEQYF. In DNA, the CDR3 is TGTGCCAGCAGGGGGGACAGGGGCTACGAGCAGTACTTC. The complete variable domain, with remaining parts taken from reference TRBV2 and TRBJ2-7, reads EPEVTQTPSHQVTQMGQEVILRCVPISNHLYFYWYRQILGQKVEFLVSFYNNEISEKSEIFDDQFSVERPDGSNFTLKIRSTKLEDSAMYFCASRGDRGYEQYFGPGTRLTVT.

The chain uses TRBV19 and TRBJ2-7; the D is unclear. CDR1 is LNHDA and CDR2 is SQIVND in the germline V gene (reference sequence). The CDR3 is made up of 15 amino acids. V was clipped by 3 bases and J by 6 bases, with 18 bases between them. The chain's CDR3 is CASSIGVGHGAEQYF. In nucleotides, the CDR3 is TGTGCCAGTAGTATCGGAGTGGGTCATGGAGCCGAGCAGTACTTC.

The rearrangement uses TRBV11-2 and TRBJ2-5; D unclear. V lost 4 bases and J lost 0, with 9 bases in between. Germline CDR1 is SGHAT and CDR2 is FQNNGV. This CDR3 spans 14 amino acids. The CDR3 sequence is CASSSAANQETQYF. The CDR3 DNA is TGTGCCAGCAGCTCGGCGGCAAACCAAGAGACCCAGTACTTC.

The chain has TRBV7-8 and TRBJ1-2; a possible D gene is TRBD1 (6 bases). Germline V lookup: CDR1 SGHVS, CDR2 FQNEAQ. The V end was cut by 4 bases, the J end by 1 base, with 22 bases between. The CDR3 totals 18 residues. CDR3: CASSWGGHGGRGNYGYTF. In DNA form, the CDR3 reads TGTGCCAGCAGCTGGGGGGGACACGGAGGAAGGGGTAACTATGGCTACACCTTC.

V gene TRBV4-1 combines with J gene TRBJ1-1; D not certain. CDR3 length: 14 residues. Trimming shortened V by 0 bases and J by 7 bases, and 12 bases separated the two germline ends. Germline loops: CDR1 MGHRA, CDR2 YSYEKL. CDR3 region: CASSQDSVEGEAFF. In nucleotides, the CDR3 is TGCGCCAGCAGCCAAGATAGCGTGGAGGGTGAAGCTTTCTTT.

This clone has a handful of counts. The V gene is TRBV11-1, the J gene TRBJ2-6; no clear D gene. This CDR3 has 14 residues. CDR1 and CDR2 from the germline V gene are SGHAT and FQDESV (reference sequence). V lost 6 bases and J lost 0, with 6 bases in between. The CDR3 nucleotides read TGTGCCAGCAGGGCAGTCTCTGGGGCCAACGTCCTGACTTTC. It specifies CASRAVSGANVLTF. The variable domain in full, with the rest retrieved from reference TRBV11-1 and TRBJ2-6, is EAEVAQSPRYKITEKSQAVAFWCDPISGHATLYWYRQILGQGPELLVQFQDESVVDDSQLPKDRFSAERLKGVDSTLKIQPAELGDSAMYLCASRAVSGANVLTFGAGSRLTVL.

The chain couples TRBV6-2 or TRBV6-3 to TRBJ1-5, with 8 bases identical to TRBD1. The V gene's germline CDR1 is MNHEY and CDR2 SVGEGT. The CDR3 is made up of 15 amino acids. The ends lost 2 bases at V and 6 bases at J; junction bases unmatched: 6. The CDR3 bases are TGTGCCAGCAGTTACAGGACAGGGCGAGCTCAGCCCCAGCATTTT. It is translated as CASSYRTGRAQPQHF.

This clone was seen only a few times. The rearrangement joins TRBV9 to TRBJ1-1; 10 bases agree with TRBD1. Germline lookup yields CDR1 SGDLS and CDR2 YYNGEE. Losses at the gene ends were 0 bases for V and 0 bases for J; bases not matched to a gene: 2. This CDR3 comprises 16 residues. The CDR3 sequence: CASSVVGQGMNTEAFF. The CDR3 region has the DNA TGTGCCAGCAGCGTAGTGGGACAGGGGATGAACACTGAAGCTTTCTTT.

This clone appeared once. The rearrangement uses TRBV6-5 and TRBJ1-4; 8 bases are a match to TRBD1. The CDR3 has 14 amino acids. Germline V lookup: CDR1 MNHEY, CDR2 SVGAGI. V shed 6 bases and J 11 bases; nucleotides not matched to a gene: 11. The DNA for the CDR3 is TGTGCCAGCAGAGGTACAGGGGGAATAGGCAAACTGTTTTTT. Its protein is CASRGTGGIGKLFF.

By proportion, this clone is medium-sized. The genes are TRBV11-2 and TRBJ2-3; TRBD2 aligns across 9 bases. V lost 3 bases, J lost 5 bases, and 12 bases stayed unmatched. The CDR3 is 17 residues long. The germline CDR1 and CDR2 sequences are SGHAT and FQNNGV. This CDR3 reads CASSLGRGGLPQDTQYF. For the CDR3, the DNA is TGTGCCAGCAGCTTGGGGCGGGGGGGCCTCCCCCAAGATACGCAGTATTTT.

The J gene is TRBJ2-2, the V gene TRBV10-1; tentative D call: TRBD2 (5 bases). Trimming shortened V by 4 bases and J by 5 bases, and 17 bases separated the two germline ends. Germline lookup yields CDR1 WNHNN and CDR2 SYGVQD (reference sequence). The CDR3 sequence is 16 residues long. CDR3: CASSGGPGIDTGELFF. DNA of the CDR3: TGCGCCAGCAGTGGAGGTCCGGGAATCGATACCGGGGAGCTGTTTTTT.

The V gene is TRBV6-5, the J gene TRBJ1-2; 9 nucleotides align to TRBD1. V was clipped by 7 bases and J by 7 bases; unmatched bases: 7. The CDR3 spans 13 residues. Germline loops: CDR1 MNHEY, CDR2 SVGAGI. The CDR3 coding sequence is TGTGCCAGCACCGTAGGACAGGGGTTTGGCTACACCTTC. Translation gives CASTVGQGFGYTF.

V usage is TRBV4-1 and J usage is TRBJ1-4, with D perhaps matching TRBD1 (6 bases). The CDR3 is 14 residues long. Germline CDR1 reads MGHRA; CDR2 reads YSYEKL. V gave up 4 bases and J gave up 4 bases, with 10 bases separating them. The CDR3 loop is CASSLGTINEKLFF. CDR3 DNA sequence: TGCGCCAGCAGCCTAGGGACAATTAATGAAAAACTGTTTTTT.

The chain employs TRBV6-2 or TRBV6-3 and TRBJ1-4; D unclear. This CDR3 region has 15 residues. Germline V gene data show CDR1 as MNHEY and CDR2 as SVGEGT. With 6 bases removed from V and 0 bases from J, the gap between germline ends came to 11 bases. This CDR3 reads CASSKRHATNEKLFF. In nucleotides, the CDR3 is TGTGCCAGCAGCAAACGACACGCAACTAATGAAAAACTGTTTTTT.

The rearrangement uses TRBV27 and TRBJ2-6; D is possibly TRBD2 (5 bases). Germline V gene lookup returns CDR1 MNHEY and CDR2 SMNVEV (reference sequence). Between the trimmed V and J ends, which lost 7 bases and 0 bases, there was a span of 16 bases. CDR3 size: 17 residues. CDR3 sequence reads: CASTLSWRASGANVLTF. Here the CDR3 DNA reads TGTGCCAGCACCCTCTCATGGCGGGCCTCTGGGGCCAACGTCCTGACTTTC.

This clone was picked up one time. The V gene is TRBV9, the J gene TRBJ2-5; no reliable D call. The length of the CDR3 is 14 residues. The germline gives CDR1 SGDLS, CDR2 YYNGEE. The V gene lost 0 bases and the J gene lost 0 bases, with 6 bases spanning the gap. DNA for the CDR3: TGTGCCAGCAGCGTAGCTGCGGACCAAGAGACCCAGTACTTC. Translated, it gives CASSVAADQETQYF.

This chain connects TRBV19 to TRBJ2-5, with 7 bases lining up with TRBD1. The trim removed 4 bases at V and 2 bases at J, leaving 4 bases unmatched. Germline CDR1 and CDR2: LNHDA and SQIVND (reference sequence). The CDR3 is made up of 14 amino acids. The CDR3 loop reads CASSRRQGQETQYF. The CDR3 DNA reads as TGTGCCAGTAGTAGGAGACAGGGTCAAGAGACCCAGTACTTC.

The chain joins TRBV10-2 to TRBJ2-7; D possibly corresponds to TRBD2 (6 bases). The CDR3 totals 16 residues. Trimming pared 1 base from V and 3 bases from J, leaving 16 bases between. CDR1 is WSHSY, CDR2 SAAADI, per germline. CDR3 nucleotide sequence: TGCGCCAGCAGTGAGTTGTTCGGGACGGAGGGCTACGAGCAGTACTTC. Amino acids: CASSELFGTEGYEQYF.

The chain uses TRBV6-5 and TRBJ1-2; weak D call: TRBD1 (5 bases). This CDR3 is 12 amino acids long. The ends were cut back, 6 bases at V and 4 bases at J, with 9 bases in the middle. Germline V gene data show CDR1 as MNHEY and CDR2 as SVGAGI. The CDR3 DNA reads as TGTGCCAGCAGAGTGGGGGGCTATGGCTACACCTTC. It translates to CASRVGGYGYTF.

The V and J genes are TRBV6-1 and TRBJ2-1; 9 bases agree with TRBD1. Trimming cost V 3 bases and J 3 bases; bases outside gene matches: 3. The CDR3 is 15 residues long. Germline V gene data show CDR1 as MNHNS and CDR2 as SASEGT. In DNA, the CDR3 is TGTGCCAGCAGTGACCCGACAGGGGGCTACAATGAGCAGTTCTTC. Its translation: CASSDPTGGYNEQFF.

This chain uses TRBV27 with TRBJ2-5, with TRBD2 matching 7 bases. The germline V gene encodes CDR1 MNHEY and CDR2 SMNVEV (reference sequence). The CDR3 spans 13 residues. V was pared by 5 bases and J by 2 bases, with 2 bases of the junction left unmatched. The CDR3 DNA sequence: TGTGCCAGCAGTCTAGCGGATCAAGAGACCCAGTACTTC. This encodes CASSLADQETQYF.

V gene TRBV18 combines with J gene TRBJ2-5, with TRBD1 matching over 10 bases. This CDR3 has 16 amino acids. Per the germline V gene, CDR1 is KGHSH and CDR2 is LQKENI. V dropped 4 bases and J dropped 5; count of bases not matched to a gene: 10. The CDR3 region has the DNA TGTGCCAGCTCACAGATGACAGGGGGCACGGGGGAGACCCAGTACTTC. Protein sequence: CASSQMTGGTGETQYF.